The 22 T cell receptor beta chains below were found in one sample sequenced in a study of blood T cell repertoires in COVID-19. This table comes from immunoSEQ multiplex PCR, and its TCRdb copy is limited to in-frame clones, with some not included. This table has about 45,000 clones, approximately 86% appearing once. The sample taken for sequencing was peripheral blood. All receptors come from a woman at least 80 years old with active COVID-19.

The J gene is TRBJ2-1, the V gene TRBV7-3; tentative D call: TRBD2 (6 bases). There are 14 residues in the CDR3. The V end lost 5 bases, the J end lost 6 bases, and 14 bases lay between the germline ends. Germline loops: CDR1 SGHTA, CDR2 FQGTGA. CDR3 residues: CASSIPGEINEQFF. In DNA, the CDR3 is TGTGCCAGCAGCATACCGGGGGAGATCAATGAGCAGTTCTTC.

By proportion, this clone is medium-sized. The gene calls are TRBV6-5 and TRBJ1-2; TRBD1 aligns across 10 bases. The CDR3 extends over 15 amino acids. V shed 5 bases, J shed 8 bases, and the junction held 11 bases outside the gene matches. CDR1 MNHEY and CDR2 SVGAGI come from the germline V gene. CDR3 nucleotide sequence: TGTGCCAGCAGTCCTTCGACCGGGACAGGGGAAGGCTACACCTTC. Its translation: CASSPSTGTGEGYTF.

The chain combines TRBV30 with TRBJ2-7, with D maybe TRBD1 (5 bases). The CDR3 has 14 amino acids. Germline V gene lookup returns CDR1 GTSNPN and CDR2 SVGIG (reference sequence). V lost 3 bases and J lost 6, with 18 bases in between. This CDR3 is CAWRRTSTPGEQYF. CDR3 bases: TGTGCCTGGAGGAGGACATCCACCCCGGGCGAGCAGTACTTC.

Here the CDR3 reads CASRQDNYEQYF. The CDR3 DNA follows: TGTGCCAGCAGACAAGACAACTACGAGCAGTACTTC. V usage is TRBV2 and J usage is TRBJ2-7, with D uncertain. CDR3 length: 12 amino acids. V was pared by 6 bases and J by 3 bases, with 9 bases between. Per germline, CDR1 SNHLY and CDR2 FYNNEI.

J is TRBJ2-7 and V is TRBV30; tentatively, D is TRBD2 (5 bases). The CDR3 totals 14 residues. Germline V gene lookup returns CDR1 GTSNPN and CDR2 SVGIG (reference sequence). The ends were cut back, 1 base at V and 2 bases at J, with 12 bases in the middle. CDR3: CAWSAPGIAYEQYF. CDR3 coding DNA: TGTGCCTGGAGTGCCCCGGGGATAGCCTACGAGCAGTACTTC.

The V and J genes are TRBV6-5 and TRBJ1-5, with D perhaps matching TRBD1 (6 bases). Trimming left V 8 bases short and J 4 bases short, with 18 bases between. Germline V lookup: CDR1 MNHEY, CDR2 SVGAGI. CDR3 length: 15 amino acids. Written as DNA, the CDR3 is TGTGCCAGCCGGGGCTTTCACAGGGATAATCAGCCCCAGCATTTT. It codes for CASRGFHRDNQPQHF.

This chain uses TRBV18 with TRBJ1-1, with D uncertain. The CDR3 runs 12 residues. The germline CDR1 and CDR2 sequences are KGHSH and LQKENI. V was clipped by 3 bases and J by 3 bases, with 5 bases between them. The CDR3 DNA is TGTGCCAGCTCACCTTTAGACACTGAAGCTTTCTTT. This codes for CASSPLDTEAFF.

The V call is TRBV5-1, the J call TRBJ2-5, with 9 bases lining up with TRBD2. The CDR3 is 17 amino acids. Trimming cost V 0 bases and J 2 bases; bases outside gene matches: 8. CDR1 and CDR2 (germline): SGHRS, YFSETQ. The CDR3 nucleotides read TGCGCCAGCAGCTTGGCCGTTAGCGGGGGTGGGCAAGAGACCCAGTACTTC. Protein: CASSLAVSGGGQETQYF.

J is TRBJ2-7 and V is TRBV7-9, with 9 bases fitting TRBD2. The CDR3 is made up of 15 amino acids. J lost 2 bases, V lost 5 bases, and 7 bases had no gene match. Germline CDR1 and CDR2: SEHNR and FQNEAQ (reference sequence). CDR3 sequence: CASSENSGGAYEQYF. CDR3 bases: TGTGCCAGCAGCGAAAATAGCGGGGGCGCCTACGAGCAGTACTTC.

This CDR3 is CASSRGGSYGYTF. CDR3 DNA: TGTGCCAGTAGTCGGGGGGGATCCTATGGCTACACCTTC. The gene calls are TRBV19 and TRBJ1-2; possible D gene TRBD1, 5 bases. Trimming cost V 5 bases and J 4 bases, with 11 bases left between them. Germline V lookup: CDR1 LNHDA, CDR2 SQIVND (reference sequence). The CDR3 is 13 residues long. Using reference TRBV19 and TRBJ1-2 for the parts outside the CDR3, the full variable domain is DGGITQSPKYLFRKEGQNVTLSCEQNLNHDAMYWYRQDPGQGLRLIYYSQIVNDFQKGDIAEGYSVSREKKESFPLTVTSAQKNPTAFYLCASSRGGSYGYTFGSGTRLTVV.

The chain joins TRBV9 to TRBJ2-5, with 14 bases that match TRBD2. V lost 0 bases to trimming and J lost 1 base; unmatched junction nucleotides: 14. Germline V gene sequence: CDR1 SGDLS, CDR2 YYNGEE. The CDR3 runs 21 residues. CDR3 bases: TGTGCCAGCAGCGTAGGGTTCAGAGGACTAGCGGGGGGAGGACCCCAAGAGACCCAGTACTTC. Translated: CASSVGFRGLAGGGPQETQYF.

J is TRBJ2-1 and V is TRBV6-5; 10 nucleotides agree with TRBD2. Trimming removed 7 bases from V and 9 bases from J; junction bases left unmatched: 9. This CDR3 has 14 amino acids. CDR1 is MNHEY, CDR2 SVGAGI, per germline. For the CDR3, the DNA is TGTGCCAGCAAAGGTCGTCTAGCGGGGGTTGAGCAGTTCTTC. Translated, it gives CASKGRLAGVEQFF.

The V gene is TRBV20-1, the J gene TRBJ1-2; D unclear. Germline CDR1 and CDR2: DFQATT and SNEGSKA (reference sequence). V was shortened by 6 bases and J by 6 bases, with 8 bases between the two germline ends. CDR3 size: 10 residues. The CDR3 DNA sequence: TGCAGTGCGCCGAGGGATGGCTACACCTTC. Protein product: CSAPRDGYTF.

This chain links TRBV6-5 with TRBJ2-3; unclear D gene. Germline V gene sequence: CDR1 MNHEY, CDR2 SVGAGI. The CDR3 runs to 11 residues. Between the trimmed V and J ends, which lost 6 bases and 7 bases, there was a span of 8 bases. CDR3 in amino acids: CASRSANTQYF. As DNA, the CDR3 is TGTGCCAGCAGGTCAGCGAATACGCAGTATTTT.

This clone was observed a handful of times. The CDR3 is CASSRQGSGNTIYF. DNA of the CDR3: TGCGCCAGCAGTCGTCAGGGATCTGGAAACACCATATATTTT. V is TRBV10-1 and J is TRBJ1-3; the D gene is possibly TRBD1 (5 bases). Deletions cut 5 bases from V and 1 base from J, with 9 bases between. This CDR3 is 14 amino acids long. Looked up from germline, CDR1 is WNHNN and CDR2 is SYGVQD (reference sequence).

The V call is TRBV28, the J call TRBJ2-1; possible D gene TRBD2, 6 bases. The V end lost 6 bases, the J end lost 6 bases, and 15 bases lay between the germline ends. This CDR3 comprises 14 residues. Germline loops: CDR1 MDHEN, CDR2 SYDVKM. CDR3 in DNA: TGTGCCAGCAGCCGCCCGACTAGGGGCAATGAGCAGTTCTTC. Translated, it gives CASSRPTRGNEQFF. The variable domain in full, completed from reference TRBV28 and TRBJ2-1, reads DVKVTQSSRYLVKRTGEKVFLECVQDMDHENMFWYRQDPGLGLRLIYFSYDVKMKEKGDIPEGYSVSREKKERFSLILESASTNQTSMYLCASSRPTRGNEQFFGPGTRLTVL.

This chain joins TRBV11-3 and TRBJ2-7; 7 bases are a match to TRBD1. Unmatched junction bases numbered 1, after V lost 5 bases and J lost 3 bases. CDR1 is SGHNT, CDR2 YENEEA, per germline. This CDR3 contains 12 residues. The CDR3 protein is CASSRTGYEQYF. Here the CDR3 DNA reads TGTGCCAGCAGCCGGACAGGCTACGAGCAGTACTTC.

The V gene is TRBV10-3, the J gene TRBJ1-2; TRBD1 matches at 9 bases. V was clipped by 10 bases and J by 4 bases; unmatched bases: 10. CDR1 ENHRY and CDR2 SYGVKD come from the germline V gene. The CDR3 runs to 14 residues. DNA of the CDR3: TGTGCCACCCTACCCGGGACAGGGACCTATGGCTACACCTTC. It yields the protein CATLPGTGTYGYTF.

The rearrangement joins TRBV5-4 to TRBJ2-5; 12 nucleotides match TRBD2. Germline lookup yields CDR1 SGHNT and CDR2 YYREEE (reference sequence). The CDR3 contains 15 residues. With 5 bases clipped from V and 3 bases from J, the junction kept 5 bases outside the gene matches. The DNA of the CDR3 is TGTGCCAGCAGTTACAGACTAGCGGGAGAAGAGACCCAGTACTTC. Protein: CASSYRLAGEETQYF.

This clone appeared once. The V and J genes are TRBV24-1 and TRBJ2-1; 10 bases agree with TRBD1. V lost 6 bases and J lost 7; bases outside the gene matches: 14. CDR3 length equals 17 residues. Germline CDR1 KGHDR, CDR2 SFDVKD. The CDR3 DNA sequence: TGTGCCACCAGTAAGGGGGTCGGGACAGGGGCCCGGAATGAGCAGTTCTTC. This encodes CATSKGVGTGARNEQFF.

The rearrangement links TRBV7-9 to TRBJ2-2, with a possible D match to TRBD1 (5 bases). The V and J ends lost 6 bases and 6 bases respectively, with 20 bases between them. This CDR3 is 16 amino acids long. Germline V gene lookup returns CDR1 SEHNR and CDR2 FQNEAQ (reference sequence). CDR3 residues: CASRPRGFLEAGELFF. The CDR3, as DNA: TGTGCCAGCAGACCTAGGGGTTTTCTGGAAGCCGGGGAGCTGTTTTTT.

This clone appeared a few times. The chain combines TRBV7-8 with TRBJ1-2; D might be TRBD1 (5 bases). Trimming took off 1 base at V and 3 bases at J, with 15 bases between the two ends. Per the germline V gene, CDR1 is SGHVS and CDR2 is FQNEAQ. The CDR3 runs 16 residues. The CDR3 nucleotides read TGTGCCAGCAGCTTAGAGCGGGGGGGGATGGACTATGGCTACACCTTC. Translating it yields CASSLERGGMDYGYTF.